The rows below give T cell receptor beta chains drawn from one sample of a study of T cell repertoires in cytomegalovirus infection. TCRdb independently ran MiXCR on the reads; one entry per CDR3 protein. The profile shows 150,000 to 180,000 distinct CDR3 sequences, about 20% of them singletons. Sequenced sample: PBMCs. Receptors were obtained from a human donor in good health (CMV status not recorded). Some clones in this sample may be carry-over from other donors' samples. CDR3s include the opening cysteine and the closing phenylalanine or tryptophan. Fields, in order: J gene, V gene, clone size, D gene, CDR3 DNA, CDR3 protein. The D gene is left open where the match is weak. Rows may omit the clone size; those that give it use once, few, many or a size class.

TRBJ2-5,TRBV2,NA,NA,TGTGCCAGCAGTGGAGTGAGAGGGCACGGGGAGACCCAGCACTTC,CASSGVRGHGETQHF
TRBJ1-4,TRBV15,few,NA,TGTGCCACCAGCAGAGACAGGGCGGGTAATGAAAAACTGTTTTTT,CATSRDRAGNEKLFF
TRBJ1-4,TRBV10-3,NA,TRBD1,TGTGCCATCAGTGAGACCGGGACAGGGTATGAAAAACTGTTTTTT,CAISETGTGYEKLFF
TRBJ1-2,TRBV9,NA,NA,TGTGCCAGCAGCGTAGACGGTCGTCCGGGCTACACCTTC,CASSVDGRPGYTF
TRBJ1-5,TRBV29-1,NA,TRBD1,TGCAGCGCCAGACTCCAGGGGGAAGGGAGCAATCAGCCCCAGCATTTT,CSARLQGEGSNQPQHF
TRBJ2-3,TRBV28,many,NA,TGTGCCAGCAGCTTAGATTACGGAGATACGCAGTATTTT,CASSLDYGDTQYF
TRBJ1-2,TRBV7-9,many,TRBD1,TGTGCCAGCAGCTACGGACAGGGGGCTTTTACCTTC,CASSYGQGAFTF
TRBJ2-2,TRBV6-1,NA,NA,TGTGCCAGCAGCGACTACAACACCGGGGAGCTGTTTTTT,CASSDYNTGELFF
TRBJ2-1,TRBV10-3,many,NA,TGTGCCATCAGTGCCCGCAATGAGCAGTTCTTC,CAISARNEQFF
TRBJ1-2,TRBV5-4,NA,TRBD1,TGTGCCAGCAGCGGCCTGGGACAGGAAGAATATGGCTACACCTTC,CASSGLGQEEYGYTF
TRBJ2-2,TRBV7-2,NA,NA,TGTGCCAGCAGCTTAGAAATACGCACCGGGGAGCTGTTTTTT,CASSLEIRTGELFF
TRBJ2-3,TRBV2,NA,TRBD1,TGTGCCAGCAGTGACGGGGACAGATATACGCAGTATTTT,CASSDGDRYTQYF
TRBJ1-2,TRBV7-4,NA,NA,TGTGCCAGCAGCTACTATGGGGGGTATGGCTACACCTTC,CASSYYGGYGYTF
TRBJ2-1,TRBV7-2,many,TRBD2,TGTGCCAGCAGATCTCCGTTGGGGGGGAGCTCCTACAATGAGCAGTTCTTC,CASRSPLGGSSYNEQFF
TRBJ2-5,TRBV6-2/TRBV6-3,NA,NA,TGTGCCAGCCTCCAAATGGTGTACCAAGAGACCCAGTACTTC,CASLQMVYQETQYF
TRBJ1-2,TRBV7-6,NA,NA,TGTGCCAGCAGCTTAGTACACAGGGAGGACGGCTACACCTTC,CASSLVHREDGYTF
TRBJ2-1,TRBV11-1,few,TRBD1,TGTGCCAGCAGCCCCTGGACAGGGTGGGGCAATGAGCAGTTCTTC,CASSPWTGWGNEQFF
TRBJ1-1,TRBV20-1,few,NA,TGCAGTGCTAGACAAACACCCCTTGAAGCTTTCTTT,CSARQTPLEAFF
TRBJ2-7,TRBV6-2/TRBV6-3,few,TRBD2,TGTGCCAGCAGTCTAAACGCCGGGACTAGCGGGACAGCCTACGAGCAGTACTTC,CASSLNAGTSGTAYEQYF
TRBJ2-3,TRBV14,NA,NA,TGTGCCAGCAGCTCGCATCAGTGGGATACGCAGTATTTT,CASSSHQWDTQYF
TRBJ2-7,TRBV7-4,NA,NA,TGTGCCAGCAGCCAATCTGACAACCCCTACGAGCAGTACTTC,CASSQSDNPYEQYF
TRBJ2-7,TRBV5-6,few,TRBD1,TGTGCCAGCAGCGGGGACAGGGCCTACGAGCAGTACTTC,CASSGDRAYEQYF
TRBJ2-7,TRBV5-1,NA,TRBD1,TGCGCCAGCAGCTTGAAGACAGGGAGCGACGAGCAGTACTTC,CASSLKTGSDEQYF
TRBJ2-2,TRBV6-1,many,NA,TGTGCCAGCAACCCCTTCGGGGAGCTGTTTTTT,CASNPFGELFF
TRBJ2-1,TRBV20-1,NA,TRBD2,TGCAGTGCTAGAGTGACGTTCGGCAGAAGGACTAGCGGGAGCTCCTACAATGAGCAGTTCTTC,CSARVTFGRRTSGSSYNEQFF
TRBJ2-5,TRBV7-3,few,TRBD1,TGTGCCAGCAGCCCCGAGGGACAGAGGTGCCCGGTGACCCAGTACTTC,CASSPEGQRCPVTQYF
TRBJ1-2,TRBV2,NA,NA,TGTGCCAGCAGTGTAATAGAAGGGAGTGGCTACCCCTTC,CASSVIEGSGYPF
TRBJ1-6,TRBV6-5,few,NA,TGTGCCAGCAGTTACGAGTTTAATTCACCCCTCCACTTT,CASSYEFNSPLHF
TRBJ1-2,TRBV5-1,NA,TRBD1,TGCGCCAGCAGCCCGGGACAGGGGGTTACTGGCTACACCTTC,CASSPGQGVTGYTF
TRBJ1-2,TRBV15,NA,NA,TGTGCCACCTTCGGCCAGGCGAAGACACCCAACTATGGCTACACCTTC,CATFGQAKTPNYGYTF
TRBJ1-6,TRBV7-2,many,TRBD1,TGTGCCAGCAAGCAAACAGGGGGCAGGTATTCACCCCTCCACTTT,CASKQTGGRYSPLHF
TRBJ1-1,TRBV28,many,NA,TGTGCCAGCAGCATCATCCCAGTTGGGAACACTGAAGCTTTCTTT,CASSIIPVGNTEAFF
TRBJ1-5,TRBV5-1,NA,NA,TGCGCCAGCAGCTTTATGCTAGGGTGGAGCAATCAGCCCCAGCATTTT,CASSFMLGWSNQPQHF
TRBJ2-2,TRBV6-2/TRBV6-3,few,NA,TGTGCCAGCAGTTACGGGACTGTCGACACCGGGGAGCTGTTTTTT,CASSYGTVDTGELFF
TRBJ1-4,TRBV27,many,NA,TGTGCCAGCAGGCCCATCCCCGGGACCTGGGGAAATGAAAAACTGTTTTTT,CASRPIPGTWGNEKLFF
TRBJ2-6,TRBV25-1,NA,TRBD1,TGTGCCAGCAGTGAACCCGGGACAGCTGGGGCCAACGTCCTGACTTTC,CASSEPGTAGANVLTF
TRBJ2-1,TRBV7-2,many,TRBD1,TGTGCCAGCAGCACCGGGACAGGGGATAATGAGCAGTTCTTC,CASSTGTGDNEQFF
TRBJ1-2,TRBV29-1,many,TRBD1,TGCAGCGTCAGAACAGGGGGCTATGGCTACACCTTC,CSVRTGGYGYTF
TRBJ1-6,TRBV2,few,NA,TGTGCCAGCAGGCGGGACCAGGACGCCTATAATTCACCCCTCCACTTT,CASRRDQDAYNSPLHF
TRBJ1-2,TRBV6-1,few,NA,TGTGCCAGCGAGAGGGACGTGGGGGGCTACACCTTC,CASERDVGGYTF
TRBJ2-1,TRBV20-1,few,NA,TGCAGTGCTAGAGATTGGAGGGGGGGGAGGAATGAGCAGTTCTTC,CSARDWRGGRNEQFF
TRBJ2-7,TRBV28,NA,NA,TGTGCCAGCAGGGAGGGGACGGCGGGCGAGCAGTACTTC,CASREGTAGEQYF
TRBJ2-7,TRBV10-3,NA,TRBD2,TGTGCCATCAGCTTAGGGGAGGGCGGAAGCTCCTACGAGCAGTACTTC,CAISLGEGGSSYEQYF
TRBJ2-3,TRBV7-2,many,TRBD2,TGTGCCAGCAGCTTCGGGGGGGGGTTAGATACGCAGTATTTT,CASSFGGGLDTQYF
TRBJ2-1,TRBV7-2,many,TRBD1,TGTGCCAGCAGCTTATTTGAGGGGACAGGGAATTACAATGAGCAGTTCTTC,CASSLFEGTGNYNEQFF
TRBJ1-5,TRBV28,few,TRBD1,TGTGCCAGCAAACAGGGGGTCGATCAGCCCCAGCATTTT,CASKQGVDQPQHF
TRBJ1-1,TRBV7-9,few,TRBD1,TGTGCCAGCAGCCACAAGGGGGCGGGTGAAGCTTTCTTT,CASSHKGAGEAFF
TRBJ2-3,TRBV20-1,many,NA,TGCAGTGCTAGATTCGATCGGCCCACAGATACGCAGTATTTT,CSARFDRPTDTQYF
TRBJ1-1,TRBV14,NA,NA,TGTGCCAGCAGCCCGGCGAACACTGAAGCTTTCTTT,CASSPANTEAFF
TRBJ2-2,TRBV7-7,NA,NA,TGTGCCCTCCCGGCAGGGGCTACCGGGGAGCTGTTTTTT,CALPAGATGELFF
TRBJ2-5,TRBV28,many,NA,TGTGCCAGCAGTTTCCACAGGGGAGGAGAGACCCAGTACTTC,CASSFHRGGETQYF
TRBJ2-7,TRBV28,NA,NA,TGTGCCAGCAGTTTTCATTCACTTCAGGAGTACGAGCAGTACTTC,CASSFHSLQEYEQYF
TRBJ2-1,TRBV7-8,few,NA,TGTGCCAGCGGAACAAGCACAGGGACCTACAATGAGCAGTTCTTC,CASGTSTGTYNEQFF
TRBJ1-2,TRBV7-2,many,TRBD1,TGTGCCAGCAACCGACAGGGGGCTGATGGCTACACCTTC,CASNRQGADGYTF
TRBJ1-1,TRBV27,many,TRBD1,TGTGCCAGCAGTTCCCGATCGACAGGGGGCGGTGAAGCTTTCTTT,CASSSRSTGGGEAFF
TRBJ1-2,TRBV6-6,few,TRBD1,TGTGCCAGCAACCGCGGGGGACAGGGGGCTTATGGCTACACCTTC,CASNRGGQGAYGYTF
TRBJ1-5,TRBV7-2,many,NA,TGTGCCAGCAGTCACACGGGGGGGGGCAATCAGCCCCAGCATTTT,CASSHTGGGNQPQHF
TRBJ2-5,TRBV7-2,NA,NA,TGTGCCAGCAGCTTCGGCAGGGTGGGGGAGACCCAGTACTTC,CASSFGRVGETQYF
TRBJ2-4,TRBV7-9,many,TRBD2,TGTGCCAGCAGCTTAGCGGAAATAGGGTGGACTAGACGAAACATTCAGTACTTC,CASSLAEIGWTRRNIQYF
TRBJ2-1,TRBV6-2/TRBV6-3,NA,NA,TGTGCCAGCAGACGCAGCGGATCCTACAATGAGCAGTTCTTC,CASRRSGSYNEQFF